One sample yielded the 7 T cell receptor beta chains listed below, sequenced in a study of blood T cell repertoires in COVID-19. TCRdb's copy holds only in-frame clones and misses some; the assay was immunoSEQ multiplex PCR. The data hold 250,000 to 300,000 clones, with about 90% observed a single time. Sequences were obtained from PBMCs or T cells enriched from blood (not recorded which). The receptors derive from a human donor in a cohort exposed to, infected with or recovered from COVID-19 (not recorded which). The donor label of this sample is uncertain.

The CDR3 DNA reads TGTGCCATCAGATCGACAGGGTTTTCCTACGAGCAGTACTTC. It specifies CAIRSTGFSYEQYF. The rearrangement joins TRBV10-3 to TRBJ2-7; TRBD1 aligns across 7 bases. Germline lookup yields CDR1 ENHRY and CDR2 SYGVKD. The CDR3 totals 14 residues. V gave up 6 bases and J gave up 1 base; unmatched junction bases: 6.

The V gene is TRBV4-2, the J gene TRBJ2-7; D is unclear. Germline CDR1 LGHNA, CDR2 YNFKEQ. This CDR3 is built from 16 residues. V lost 2 bases, J lost 7 bases, and 21 bases lay in between. CDR3 amino acids: CASSQREVPASGEQYF. CDR3 DNA sequence: TGTGCCAGCAGCCAACGCGAAGTCCCAGCTTCCGGGGAGCAGTACTTC.

About this clone: The same CDR3 is also encoded by other DNA sequences in this sample. V usage is TRBV7-8 and J usage is TRBJ1-3, with D perhaps TRBD1 (6 bases). The CDR3 is made up of 16 amino acids. Trimming removed 4 bases from V and 0 bases from J, with 13 bases in between. Per germline, CDR1 SGHVS and CDR2 FQNEAQ. DNA for the CDR3: TGTGCCAGCAGCTCGCCGACAGGAGACTCTGGAAACACCATATATTTT. This codes for CASSSPTGDSGNTIYF. Looking up the rest from reference TRBV7-8 and TRBJ1-3 gives the full variable domain: GAGVSQSPRYKVAKRGQDVALRCDPISGHVSLFWYQQALGQGPEFLTYFQNEAQLDKSGLPSDRFFAERPEGSVSTLKIQRTQQEDSAVYLCASSSPTGDSGNTIYFGEGSWLTVV.

V is TRBV7-3 and J is TRBJ2-7, with a possible D match to TRBD1 (6 bases). Germline CDR1 reads SGHTA; CDR2 reads FQGTGA. This CDR3 is 14 amino acids long. V was pared by 4 bases and J by 2 bases, with 12 bases between. The CDR3 sequence is CASSSFDRTYEQYF. DNA for the CDR3: TGTGCCAGCAGCTCCTTCGACAGGACCTACGAGCAGTACTTC. The full variable domain, in which reference TRBV7-3 and TRBJ2-7 provide the parts outside the CDR3, is GAGVSQTPSNKVTEKGKYVELRCDPISGHTALYWYRQSLGQGPEFLIYFQGTGAADDSGLPNDRFFAVRPEGSVSTLKIQRTERGDSAVYLCASSSFDRTYEQYFGPGTRLTVT.

Of note for this clone: Because the CDR3's place on the DNA is in doubt, the DNA is left out and the CDR3 is given as listed by TCRdb. The CDR3 protein is CASSTSDQPQHF. The rearrangement links TRBV12-3 or TRBV12-4 to TRBJ1-5. The CDR3 has 12 amino acids, counting both end residues.

The rearrangement uses TRBV5-5 and TRBJ2-7; 7 bases fit TRBD2. V gave up 2 bases and J gave up 0 bases; unmatched junction bases: 2. Germline CDR1 is SGHKS and CDR2 is YYEKEE (reference sequence). This CDR3 spans 14 amino acids. The CDR3 region has the DNA TGTGCCAGCAGCTTAAGCGGGACCTCCTACGAGCAGTACTTC. Its translation is CASSLSGTSYEQYF.

V is TRBV5-1 and J is TRBJ1-1; unclear D gene. The CDR3 loop spans 16 amino acids. Germline CDR1 is SGHRS and CDR2 is YFSETQ. V was shortened by 3 bases and J by 0 bases, with 15 bases between the two germline ends. The CDR3 sequence: CASSSLGGRMNTEAFF. The DNA for the CDR3 is TGCGCCAGCAGCTCTCTCGGAGGACGGATGAACACTGAAGCTTTCTTT.